Listed here are 14 T cell receptor beta chains from one sample, sequenced in a study of glioma-infiltrating T cells. Using RNA template, CDR3s of TCR alpha and beta were amplified with iRepertoire arm-PCR. TCRdb re-analysed the multiplex PCR reads in MiXCR, keeping a single row per CDR3 protein. In the table there are approximately 90,000 distinct CDR3 sequences, about 25% of which are singletons. Sequencing was performed on glioma tissue, nonneoplastic brain tissue, or PBMCs (not recorded which). The receptor set was obtained from a human donor with low-grade glioma or glioblastoma, undergoing nonglioma brain surgery, or in good health (not recorded which).

This sequence joins TRBV4-2 and TRBJ2-3; 8 nucleotides match TRBD2. V lost 5 bases, J lost 4 bases, and 8 bases stayed unmatched. The V gene's germline CDR1 is LGHNA and CDR2 YNFKEQ. The CDR3 has 15 residues. DNA for the CDR3: TGTGCCAGCAGCACGGGAGGGGGGGGGGCAGATACGCAGTATTTT. Translated, it gives CASSTGGGGADTQYF.

At least ten counts were recorded for this clonotype. This chain uses TRBV5-1 with TRBJ2-3; D gene uncertain. The CDR3 sequence is 13 residues long. Trimming left V 4 bases short and J 3 bases short, with 9 bases between. Germline V gene lookup returns CDR1 SGHRS and CDR2 YFSETQ. The CDR3 protein is CASSQGRTDTQYF. The DNA of the CDR3 is TGCGCCAGCAGCCAAGGTCGAACAGATACGCAGTATTTT. Full variable domain (outside the CDR3, taken from reference TRBV5-1 and TRBJ2-3): KAGVTQTPRYLIKTRGQQVTLSCSPISGHRSVSWYQQTPGQGLQFLFEYFSETQRNKGNFPGRFSGRQFSNSRSEMNVSTLELGDSALYLCASSQGRTDTQYFGPGTRLTVL.

This rearrangement joins TRBV2 to TRBJ1-2; D perhaps matches TRBD1 (6 bases). Per the germline V gene, CDR1 is SNHLY and CDR2 is FYNNEI. Deletions cut 3 bases from V and 0 bases from J, with 11 bases between. The CDR3 is made up of 15 amino acids. This CDR3 reads CASSESQGPNYGYTF. Written as DNA, the CDR3 is TGTGCCAGCAGTGAGTCACAGGGACCTAACTATGGCTACACCTTC.

This clonotype was counted between two and nine times. The genes are TRBV3-1 and TRBJ1-1; 9 nucleotides match TRBD1. Germline V gene lookup returns CDR1 LGHDT and CDR2 YNNKEL (reference sequence). Trimming took 7 bases from V and 4 from J; bases not matched to a gene: 7. The CDR3 has 14 residues. DNA for the CDR3: TGTGCCAGCATAAAAGGGGACAGGGCCACTGAAGCTTTCTTT. It translates to CASIKGDRATEAFF. Using reference TRBV3-1 and TRBJ1-1 for the parts outside the CDR3, the full variable domain is DTAVSQTPKYLVTQMGNDKSIKCEQNLGHDTMYWYKQDSKKFLKIMFSYNNKELIINETVPNRFSPKSPDKAHLNLHINSLELGDSAVYFCASIKGDRATEAFFGQGTRLTVV.

This clonotype was observed many times. The V and J genes are TRBV6-1 and TRBJ2-1; TRBD2 is a possible D gene (5 bases). In germline, CDR1 is MNHNS, CDR2 SASEGT. The CDR3 contains 15 residues. Trimming stripped 0 bases from V and 6 bases from J, with 12 bases between. The CDR3 DNA sequence: TGTGCCAGCAGTGAAGCGTCCGTGGGAGCCAATGAGCAGTTCTTC. Its translation is CASSEASVGANEQFF.

This clonotype was counted at least ten times. This sequence joins TRBV20-1 and TRBJ2-7; perhaps TRBD2 as D (5 bases). With 2 bases removed from V and 4 bases from J, the gap between germline ends came to 15 bases. The CDR3 spans 14 residues. Germline values: CDR1 DFQATT, CDR2 SNEGSKA (reference sequence). The CDR3 spells CSARSEAGLYEQYF. The CDR3 DNA follows: TGCAGTGCTAGATCTGAGGCCGGACTTTACGAGCAGTACTTC.

In this sample, this clonotype turned up many times. J is TRBJ2-7 and V is TRBV6-1, with TRBD2 identical over 10 bases. CDR1 and CDR2 (germline): MNHNS, SASEGT. V shed 3 bases and J 0 bases; nucleotides not matched to a gene: 2. The CDR3 loop spans 15 amino acids. The CDR3 protein is CASSDPSGSSYEQYF. In nucleotides, the CDR3 is TGTGCCAGCAGTGACCCTAGCGGGAGCTCCTACGAGCAGTACTTC.

Regarding this clonotype: One end of the junction fails to match germline, which may point to a read error. The chain has TRBV27 and TRBJ2-6; tentative D call: TRBD1 (5 bases). The CDR3 consists of 17 residues. Per germline, CDR1 MNHEY and CDR2 SMNVEV (reference sequence). CDR3 DNA sequence: TGTGCCAGCAGTTCCACCGCCAGTAACTATGGGGCCAACGTGCTGACTTTC. It codes for CASSSTASNYGANVLTF. The variable domain in full, with the rest retrieved from reference TRBV27 and TRBJ2-6, is EAQVTQNPRYLITVTGKKLTVTCSQNMNHEYMSWYRQDPGLGLRQIYYSMNVEVTDKGDVPEGYKVSRKEKRNFPLILESPSPNQTSLYFCASSSTASNYGANVLTFGAGSRLTVL.

This clonotype has ten or more counts. The DNA for the CDR3 is TGTGCCAGCAGCGGGGCAGGGTCTGGAAACACCATATATTTT. The encoded protein is CASSGAGSGNTIYF. The genes are TRBV6-1 and TRBJ1-3; D may be TRBD1 (5 bases). Trimming removed 6 bases from V and 1 base from J, with 10 bases in between. Germline V gives CDR1 MNHNS, CDR2 SASEGT. This CDR3 region has 14 residues.

This clonotype was detected many times. The chain carries TRBV15 and TRBJ2-7; no reliable D call. Per germline, CDR1 LNHNV and CDR2 YYDKDF (reference sequence). The CDR3 extends over 13 amino acids. Trimming removed 0 bases from V and 10 bases from J, with 13 bases in between. The CDR3 DNA reads TGTGCCACCAGCAGAGAAGGAAGGTTCGGTCAGTACTTC. Encoded protein: CATSREGRFGQYF.

This clonotype was recorded at least ten times. The genes are TRBV6-1 and TRBJ2-7; D remains unclear. The V and J ends lost 0 bases and 4 bases respectively, with 7 bases between them. CDR1 is MNHNS and CDR2 is SASEGT in the germline V gene. The CDR3 spans 13 residues. CDR3: CASSEANDYEQYF. CDR3 DNA sequence: TGTGCCAGCAGTGAAGCTAACGATTACGAGCAGTACTTC.

The J gene is TRBJ2-7, the V gene TRBV29-1; TRBD2 matches 13 bases. V lost 6 bases, J lost 6 bases, and 5 bases stayed unmatched. This CDR3 spans 13 amino acids. Germline CDR1 reads SQVTM; CDR2 reads ANQGSEA. CDR3: CSVATSGGFEQYF. CDR3 DNA sequence: TGCAGCGTAGCGACTAGCGGGGGGTTCGAGCAGTACTTC.

This clonotype was counted between two and nine times. The rearrangement joins TRBV3-1 to TRBJ2-7; a possible D gene is TRBD1 (5 bases). The V gene's germline CDR1 is LGHDT and CDR2 YNNKEL (reference sequence). The CDR3 runs 15 residues. V was clipped by 2 bases and J by 1 base, with 12 bases between them. The CDR3 nucleotides read TGTGCCAGCAGCCAATCACGCAGGGTATCCTACGAGCAGTACTTC. It translates to CASSQSRRVSYEQYF.

This clonotype was picked up many times. The chain has TRBV10-1 and TRBJ2-1; D ambiguous. Germline V lookup: CDR1 WNHNN, CDR2 SYGVQD (reference sequence). V was clipped by 3 bases and J by 10 bases, with 19 bases between them. The CDR3 covers 15 residues. The CDR3 coding sequence is TGCGCCAGCAGTGACCCTACAAATCCCCGCAAAGAGCAGTTCTTC. Translation: CASSDPTNPRKEQFF.